This T cell receptor (beta chain) was profiled in a study of blood T cell repertoires in COVID-19. Original methodology: Estimates of nucleated cell counts were drawn from the amplification of reference gene primers. The repertoire was sequenced with immunoSEQ multiplex PCR; TCRdb's copy has only in-frame clones and lacks some. V and J calls and clone size are as listed in that table; D and trimming were resolved from the DNA. The sample includes roughly 150,000 clones, around 85% of them seen just once. Trimming removed 5 bases from V and 3 bases from J, with 20 bases in between. The CDR3 length is 17 residues. Germline CDR1 reads SGHVT; CDR2 reads SQSDAQ.

The receptor comes from a man of 80 years or more with COVID-19, enrolled during active disease. The chain employs TRBV7-4 and TRBJ1-5; possibly TRBD1 for D (6 bases). The specimen sequenced was peripheral blood. CDR3 sequence reads: CASSAQGPPVNNQPQHF. In nucleotides, the CDR3 is TGTGCCAGCAGCGCACAGGGCCCCCCAGTTAACAATCAGCCCCAGCATTTT.